The clone carrying this TCR beta chain came up many times. These data are taken from a study of T-cell reconstitution after alpha-beta-depleted transplantation in children. Germline V gene sequence: CDR1 DFQATT, CDR2 SNEGSKA (reference sequence). The V and J ends lost 2 bases and 3 bases, in that order; junction bases with no gene match: 9. The CDR3 covers 15 residues. This sample's TCRbeta library carried unique molecular identifier barcodes. One entry per CDR3 protein, called by TCRdb with MiXCR from the PCR reads. This repertoire shows 120,000 or so distinct CDR3 sequences, approximately 10% found once; its top ten account for 8%.

The chain couples TRBV20-1 to TRBJ2-7; 8 positions agree with TRBD2. Sequenced here: PBMCs from the stem cell graft donor, sampled from the stem cell graft. This TCR derives from a human donor who donated a stem cell graft to a child with acute lymphoblastic leukemia. CDR3 nucleotide sequence: TGCAGTGCTAGAAATTCGCGTAGCGGGAACTACGAGCAGTACTTC. Translating gives CSARNSRSGNYEQYF.